This T cell receptor beta chain was obtained from a study of blood T cell repertoires in COVID-19. Study at large: Samples came from the United States, Italy and Spain, spanning acute and convalescent COVID-19. The cDNA or gDNA used as material had been derived from T cells, B-cell-depleted T cells, or PBMCs.

Germline V lookup: CDR1 MNHEY, CDR2 SVGEGT. V gave up 2 bases and J gave up 0 bases; unmatched junction bases: 6. The CDR3 is 17 amino acids. The authors' processing: Reference gene primers were amplified, and this amplification served to estimate nucleated cell counts. Method: immunoSEQ multiplex PCR; TCRdb's copy keeps in-frame clones and lacks some. The DNA gave D and trimming, while V, J and clone size come from that table. This sample yields 150,000 to 200,000 clones, of which approximately 90% are seen a single time; roughly 2.9% belongs to the top ten. V gene TRBV6-2 or TRBV6-3 combines with J gene TRBJ1-5, with TRBD1 matching over 8 bases. The sample taken for sequencing was peripheral blood. This clonotype was obtained from a woman aged 25 to 39 with active or convalescent COVID-19. CDR3 DNA: TGTGCCAGCAGTTACCTTCGGACAGGGTATAGCAATCAGCCCCAGCATTTT. Protein sequence: CASSYLRTGYSNQPQHF.